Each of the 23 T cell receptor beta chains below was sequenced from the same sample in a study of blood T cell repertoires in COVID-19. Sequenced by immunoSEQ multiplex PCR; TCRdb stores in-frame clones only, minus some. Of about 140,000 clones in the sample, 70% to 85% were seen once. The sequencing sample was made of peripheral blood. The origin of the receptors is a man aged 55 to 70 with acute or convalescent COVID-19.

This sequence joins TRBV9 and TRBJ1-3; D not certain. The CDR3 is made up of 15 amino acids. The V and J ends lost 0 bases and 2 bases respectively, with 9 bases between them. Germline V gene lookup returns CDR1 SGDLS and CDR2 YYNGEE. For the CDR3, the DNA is TGTGCCAGCAGCGTAGGGCAGAATACTGGAAACACCATATATTTT. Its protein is CASSVGQNTGNTIYF.

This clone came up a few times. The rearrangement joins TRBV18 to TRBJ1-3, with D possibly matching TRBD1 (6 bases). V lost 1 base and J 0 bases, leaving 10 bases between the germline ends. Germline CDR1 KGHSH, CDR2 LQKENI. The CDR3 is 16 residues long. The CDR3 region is CASSPRTGNSGNTIYF. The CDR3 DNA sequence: TGTGCCAGCTCACCACGAACAGGGAACTCTGGAAACACCATATATTTT.

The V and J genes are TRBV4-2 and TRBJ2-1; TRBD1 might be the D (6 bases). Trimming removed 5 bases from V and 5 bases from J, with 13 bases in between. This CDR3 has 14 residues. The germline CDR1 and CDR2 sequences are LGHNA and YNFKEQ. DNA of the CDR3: TGTGCCAGCAGCTCCGGACAGAGTAACAATGAGCAGTTCTTC. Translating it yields CASSSGQSNNEQFF.

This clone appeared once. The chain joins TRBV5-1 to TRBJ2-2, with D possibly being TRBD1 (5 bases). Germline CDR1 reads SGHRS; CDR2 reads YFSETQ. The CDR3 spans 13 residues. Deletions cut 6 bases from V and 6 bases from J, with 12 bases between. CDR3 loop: CASKGQGPGELFF. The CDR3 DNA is TGCGCCAGCAAAGGGCAGGGCCCCGGGGAGCTGTTTTTT.

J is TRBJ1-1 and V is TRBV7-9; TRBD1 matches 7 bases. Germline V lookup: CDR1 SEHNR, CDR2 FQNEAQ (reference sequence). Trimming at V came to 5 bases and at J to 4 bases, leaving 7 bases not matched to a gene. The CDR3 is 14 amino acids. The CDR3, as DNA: TGTGCCAGCAGCAGTCTCGGGACAGCCACTGAAGCTTTCTTT. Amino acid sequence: CASSSLGTATEAFF.

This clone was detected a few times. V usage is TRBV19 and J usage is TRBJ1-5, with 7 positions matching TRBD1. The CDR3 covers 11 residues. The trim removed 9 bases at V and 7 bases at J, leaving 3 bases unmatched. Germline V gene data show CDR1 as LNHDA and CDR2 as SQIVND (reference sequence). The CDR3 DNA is TGTGCCAGCGGGACAGAGCAGCCCCAGCATTTT. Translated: CASGTEQPQHF. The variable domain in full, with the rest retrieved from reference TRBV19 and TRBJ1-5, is DGGITQSPKYLFRKEGQNVTLSCEQNLNHDAMYWYRQDPGQGLRLIYYSQIVNDFQKGDIAEGYSVSREKKESFPLTVTSAQKNPTAFYLCASGTEQPQHFGDGTRLSIL.

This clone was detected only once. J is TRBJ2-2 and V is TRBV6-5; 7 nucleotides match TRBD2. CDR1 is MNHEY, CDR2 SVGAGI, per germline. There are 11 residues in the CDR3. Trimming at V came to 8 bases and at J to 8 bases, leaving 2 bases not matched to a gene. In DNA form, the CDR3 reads TGTGCCAGCCGGGGGGTTGGGGAGCTGTTTTTT. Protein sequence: CASRGVGELFF.

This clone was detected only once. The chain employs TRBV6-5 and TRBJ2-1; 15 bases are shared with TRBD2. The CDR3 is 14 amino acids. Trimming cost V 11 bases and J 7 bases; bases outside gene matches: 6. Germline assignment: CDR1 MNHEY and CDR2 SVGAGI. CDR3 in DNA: TGTGCCTCGGGACTAGCGGGAGGTGGAAATGAGCAGTTCTTC. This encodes CASGLAGGGNEQFF.

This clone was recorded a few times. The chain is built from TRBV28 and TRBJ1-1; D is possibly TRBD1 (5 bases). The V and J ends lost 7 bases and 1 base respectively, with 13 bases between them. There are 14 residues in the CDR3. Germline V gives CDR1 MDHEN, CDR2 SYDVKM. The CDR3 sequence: CASKPGQGNTEAFF. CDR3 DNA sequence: TGTGCCAGCAAACCCGGACAAGGGAACACTGAAGCTTTCTTT.

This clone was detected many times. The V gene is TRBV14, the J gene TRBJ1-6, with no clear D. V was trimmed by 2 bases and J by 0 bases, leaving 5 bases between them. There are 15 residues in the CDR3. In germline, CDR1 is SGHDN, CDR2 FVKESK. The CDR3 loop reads CASSQMSSYNSPLHF. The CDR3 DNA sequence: TGTGCCAGCAGCCAAATGAGCTCCTATAATTCACCCCTCCACTTT.

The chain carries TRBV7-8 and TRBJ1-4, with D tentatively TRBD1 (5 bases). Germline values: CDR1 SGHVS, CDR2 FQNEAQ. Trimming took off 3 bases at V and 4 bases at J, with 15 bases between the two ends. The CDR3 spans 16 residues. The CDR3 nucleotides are TGTGCCAGCAGCTTGATGTCAGGGCAGGGTAATGAAAAACTGTTTTTT. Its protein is CASSLMSGQGNEKLFF. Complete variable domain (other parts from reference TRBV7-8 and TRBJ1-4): GAGVSQSPRYKVAKRGQDVALRCDPISGHVSLFWYQQALGQGPEFLTYFQNEAQLDKSGLPSDRFFAERPEGSVSTLKIQRTQQEDSAVYLCASSLMSGQGNEKLFFGSGTQLSVL.

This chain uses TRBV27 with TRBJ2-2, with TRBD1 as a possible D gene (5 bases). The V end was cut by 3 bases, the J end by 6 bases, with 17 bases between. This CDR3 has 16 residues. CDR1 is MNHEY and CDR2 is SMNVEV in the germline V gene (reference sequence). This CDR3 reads CASSFEWGPTAGELFF. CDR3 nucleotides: TGTGCCAGCAGTTTCGAGTGGGGCCCCACTGCCGGGGAGCTGTTTTTT.

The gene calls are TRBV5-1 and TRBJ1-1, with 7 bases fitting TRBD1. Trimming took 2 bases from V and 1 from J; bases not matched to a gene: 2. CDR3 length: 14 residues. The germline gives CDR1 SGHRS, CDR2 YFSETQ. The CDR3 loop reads CASSFGQANTEAFF. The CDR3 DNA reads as TGCGCCAGCAGCTTCGGACAGGCGAACACTGAAGCTTTCTTT.

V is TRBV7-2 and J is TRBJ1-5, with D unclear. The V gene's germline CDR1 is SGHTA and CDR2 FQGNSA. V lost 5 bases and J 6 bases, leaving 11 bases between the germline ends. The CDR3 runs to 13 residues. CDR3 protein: CASSPGAVQPQHF. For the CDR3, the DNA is TGTGCCAGCAGCCCGGGAGCGGTTCAGCCCCAGCATTTT.

CDR3 nucleotide sequence: TGTGCCAGCAGCCTAAGACAGGGAATCAATTCCAACAATGAGCAGTTCTTC. Translation gives CASSLRQGINSNNEQFF. The V gene is TRBV7-2, the J gene TRBJ2-1, with 7 bases lining up with TRBD1. J gave up 5 bases and V 5 bases, and 15 bases lay outside the gene matches. Germline-derived CDR1 and CDR2 are SGHTA and FQGNSA. This CDR3 spans 17 amino acids.

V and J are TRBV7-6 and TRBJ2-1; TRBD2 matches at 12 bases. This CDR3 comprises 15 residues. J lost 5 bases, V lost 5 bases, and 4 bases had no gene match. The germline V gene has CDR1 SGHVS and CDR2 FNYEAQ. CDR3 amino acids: CASSILAGGNNEQFF. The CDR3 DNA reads TGTGCCAGCAGCATACTAGCGGGAGGCAACAATGAGCAGTTCTTC.

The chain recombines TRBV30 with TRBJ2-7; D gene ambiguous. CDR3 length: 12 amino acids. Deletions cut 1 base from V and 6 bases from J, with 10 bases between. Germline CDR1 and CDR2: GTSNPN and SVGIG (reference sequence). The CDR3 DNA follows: TGTGCCTGGAGTGCGACTTCACTCGAGCAGTACTTC. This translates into CAWSATSLEQYF.

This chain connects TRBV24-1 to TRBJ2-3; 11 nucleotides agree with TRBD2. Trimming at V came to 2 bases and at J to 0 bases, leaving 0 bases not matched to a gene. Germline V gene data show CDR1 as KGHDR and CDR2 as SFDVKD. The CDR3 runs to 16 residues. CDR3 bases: TGTGCCACCAGTGATTCTAGCGGGGGGAGCACAGATACGCAGTATTTT. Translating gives CATSDSSGGSTDTQYF.

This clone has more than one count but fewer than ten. CDR3: CATSRDQDTQYF. CDR3 nucleotide sequence: TGTGCCACCAGCAGAGATCAAGATACGCAGTATTTT. The rearrangement uses TRBV15 and TRBJ2-3; D remains unclear. Between the trimmed V and J ends, which lost 0 bases and 5 bases, there was a span of 3 bases. This CDR3 spans 12 amino acids. Germline assignment: CDR1 LNHNV and CDR2 YYDKDF (reference sequence).

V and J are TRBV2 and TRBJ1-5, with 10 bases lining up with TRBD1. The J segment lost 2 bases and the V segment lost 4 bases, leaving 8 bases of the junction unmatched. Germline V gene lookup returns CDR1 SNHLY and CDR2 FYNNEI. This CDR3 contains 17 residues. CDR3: CASSGASGTGGNQPQHF. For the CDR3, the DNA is TGTGCCAGCAGTGGGGCCTCCGGGACAGGGGGCAATCAGCCCCAGCATTTT.

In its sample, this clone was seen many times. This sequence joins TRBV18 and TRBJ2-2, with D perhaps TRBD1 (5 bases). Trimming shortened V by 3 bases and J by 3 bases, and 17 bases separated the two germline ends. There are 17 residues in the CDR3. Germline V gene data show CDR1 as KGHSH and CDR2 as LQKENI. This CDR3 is CASSPSRSGIDTGELFF. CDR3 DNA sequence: TGTGCCAGCTCACCTTCACGGTCAGGGATAGACACCGGGGAGCTGTTTTTT. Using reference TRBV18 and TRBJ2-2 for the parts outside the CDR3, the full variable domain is NAGVMQNPRHLVRRRGQEARLRCSPMKGHSHVYWYRQLPEEGLKFMVYLQKENIIDESGMPKERFSAEFPKEGPSILRIQQVVRGDSAAYFCASSPSRSGIDTGELFFGEGSRLTVL.

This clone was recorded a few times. The CDR3, as DNA: TGTGCCAGCAGCTTGCAGGGGGCCGGGATTCCTAATGAAAAACTGTTTTTT. It codes for CASSLQGAGIPNEKLFF. The chain links TRBV7-6 to TRBJ1-4; 8 positions agree with TRBD1. The J segment lost 3 bases and the V segment lost 3 bases, leaving 9 bases of the junction unmatched. The CDR3 consists of 17 residues. Looked up from germline, CDR1 is SGHVS and CDR2 is FNYEAQ.

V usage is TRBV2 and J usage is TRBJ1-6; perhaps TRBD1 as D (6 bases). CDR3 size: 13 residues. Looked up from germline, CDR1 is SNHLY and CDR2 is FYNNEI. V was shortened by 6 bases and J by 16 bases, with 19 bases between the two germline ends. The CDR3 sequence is CASREDSGSKLHF. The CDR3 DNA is TGTGCCAGCAGGGAGGACAGTGGGTCAAAACTCCACTTT.